This T cell receptor (beta chain) was identified during a study of T-cell reconstitution after alpha-beta-depleted transplantation in children. The library targeted TCRbeta and was prepared with unique molecular identifiers. TCRdb called the PCR reads again in MiXCR, with one record for every CDR3 protein. Seen here are 360,000 or so distinct CDR3 sequences, about a fifth observed once, and the top ten hold 3.5% to 4%. Trimming left V 1 base short and J 2 bases short, with 12 bases between. Germline V gives CDR1 SGHTA, CDR2 FQGNSA. This CDR3 comprises 15 residues. Sequencing used PBMCs from the stem cell graft donor, obtained from the stem cell graft. This receptor was taken from a human donor who donated a stem cell graft to a child with acute myeloid leukemia. The chain links TRBV7-2 to TRBJ2-7; D may be TRBD2 (6 bases). This CDR3 is CASSLGRRGPYEQYF. The CDR3 DNA is TGTGCCAGCAGCTTAGGGCGGCGGGGCCCCTACGAGCAGTACTTC. Variable domain in full (rest from reference TRBV7-2 and TRBJ2-7): GAGVSQSPSNKVTEKGKDVELRCDPISGHTALYWYRQSLGQGLEFLIYFQGNSAPDKSGLPSDRFSAERTGGSVSTLTIQRTQQEDSAVYLCASSLGRRGPYEQYFGPGTRLTVT.